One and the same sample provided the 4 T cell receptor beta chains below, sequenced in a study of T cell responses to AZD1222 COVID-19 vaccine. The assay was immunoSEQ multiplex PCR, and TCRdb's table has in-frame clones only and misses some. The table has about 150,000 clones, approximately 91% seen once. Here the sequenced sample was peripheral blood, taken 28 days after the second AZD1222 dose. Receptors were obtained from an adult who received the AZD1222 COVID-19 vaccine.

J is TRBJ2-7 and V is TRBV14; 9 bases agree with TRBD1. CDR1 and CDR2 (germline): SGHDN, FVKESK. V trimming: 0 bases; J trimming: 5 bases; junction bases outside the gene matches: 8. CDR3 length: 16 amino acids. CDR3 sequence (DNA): TGTGCCAGCAGCCAAGACCATAGGGACAGGGACCACGAGCAGTACTTC. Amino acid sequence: CASSQDHRDRDHEQYF.

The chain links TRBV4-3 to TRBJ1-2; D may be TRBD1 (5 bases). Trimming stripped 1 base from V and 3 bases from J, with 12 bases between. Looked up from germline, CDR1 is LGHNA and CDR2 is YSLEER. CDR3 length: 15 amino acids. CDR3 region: CASSQVSGGYYGYTF. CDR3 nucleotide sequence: TGCGCCAGCAGCCAAGTTAGCGGGGGTTACTATGGCTACACCTTC.

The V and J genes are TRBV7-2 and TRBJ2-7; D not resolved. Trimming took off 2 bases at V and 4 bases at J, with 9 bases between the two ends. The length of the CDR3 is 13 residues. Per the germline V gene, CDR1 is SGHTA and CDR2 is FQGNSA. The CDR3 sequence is CASSLTRLYEQYF. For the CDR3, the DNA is TGTGCCAGCAGCTTAACCCGGTTGTACGAGCAGTACTTC.

The CDR3 protein is CASSEWASGRGGTEAFF. CDR3 nucleotides: TGTGCCAGCAGTGAATGGGCCTCGGGCAGGGGAGGGACTGAAGCTTTCTTT. The chain carries TRBV25-1 and TRBJ1-1, with a weak D call TRBD1 (6 bases). The CDR3 length is 17 residues. Germline V gene sequence: CDR1 MGHDK, CDR2 SYGVNS. V shed 1 base and J shed 5 bases, with 20 bases lying between them.